The clone carrying this T cell receptor beta chain occurred a few times. What it binds is not known. The treatment was: PENTA 11 planned treatment interruption arm or continuous ART arm. A 3' RACE protocol on RNA, with unique molecular identifiers, produced the TCR library. Each CDR3 protein is one row after TCRdb ran MiXCR on the 3' RACE reads. The profile shows about 89,000 distinct CDR3 sequences, roughly 6.4% of them singletons. This sample is drawn from a study of HIV-infected children after antiretroviral therapy interruption. Study context: Median age was about 10 years (interruption) and about 8 years (continuous). Samples from the continuous-treatment group were taken at weeks 0, 48 and 150. Study observations and caveats: Naive CD4+ CDR3 sharing between time points fell after interruption began.

This CDR3 has 14 amino acids. V lost 1 base to trimming and J lost 2 bases, with 8 bases between them. Germline V gives CDR1 SGHRS, CDR2 YFSETQ. This material consisted of CD45RA+ CD4+ T cells from PBMCs, pooled from several time points, taken from a donor given antiretroviral therapy, either interrupted or continuous. Subset here: naive CD4+ CD45RA+ CD45RO- T cells. J is TRBJ2-3 and V is TRBV5-1, with D uncertain. The receptor was derived from a pool of human donors with HIV. CDR3: CASSLRPFTDTQYF. DNA of the CDR3: TGCGCCAGCAGCTTGCGACCCTTCACAGATACGCAGTATTTT.